This is a list of T cell receptor beta chains from one sample in a study of somatic mutations in cytotoxic T cells in rheumatoid arthritis. Measured with immunoSEQ multiplex PCR; TCRdb has only the in-frame clones, and not every one. The table lists 15,000 to 20,000 clones, around 80% of them singletons. The sequencing sample was made of CD8+ T cells sorted from blood. These receptors were collected from an adult with rheumatoid arthritis. The CDR3 runs from the conserved cysteine through the conserved F or W. A D gene is named only where the DNA matches it firmly. Size values are once, few and many counts, or a class for expanded clones, and some rows have none.

J: TRBJ2-6; size: -; V: TRBV9; D: -; DNA: TGTGCCAGCAGCTCGCCCACGGAGGGCTCTGGGGCCAACGTCCTGACTTTC; CDR3: CASSSPTEGSGANVLTF
J: TRBJ1-3; size: -; V: TRBV19; D: -; DNA: TGTGCCAGCCTCAAGAGCTCTGGAAACACCATATATTTT; CDR3: CASLKSSGNTIYF
J: TRBJ1-4; size: -; V: TRBV28; D: -; DNA: TGTGCCAGCAGGGGGGGCTCAAAACTGTTTTTT; CDR3: CASRGGSKLFF
J: TRBJ2-3; size: few; V: TRBV9; D: TRBD2; DNA: TGTGCCAGCAGCCTAGCGGGGGACACAGATACGCAGTATTTT; CDR3: CASSLAGDTDTQYF
J: TRBJ1-1; size: -; V: TRBV7-2; D: -; DNA: TGTGCCAGCAGCTGGGGGGGTACTGAAGCTTTCTTT; CDR3: CASSWGGTEAFF
J: TRBJ2-3; size: -; V: TRBV19; D: -; DNA: TGTGCCAGTAGCCCGAGACTATCCTCTCGCACAGATACGCAGTATTTT; CDR3: CASSPRLSSRTDTQYF
J: TRBJ1-2; size: -; V: TRBV12-2; D: -; DNA: TGTGCAAGTCGCTTAAATTTAAGAGAGGGTAGAAACAGACAGCGGGGCTACACCTTC; CDR3: CASRLNLREGRNRQRGYTF
J: TRBJ1-4; size: -; V: TRBV5-6; D: -; DNA: TGTGCCAGCAGCTTGGGAGGGTATGGTAATGAAAAACTGTTTTTT; CDR3: CASSLGGYGNEKLFF
J: TRBJ1-1; size: -; V: TRBV4-1; D: -; DNA: TGCGCCAGCAGCCTCGGGCGAAACATGAACACTGAAGCTTTCTTT; CDR3: CASSLGRNMNTEAFF
J: TRBJ1-2; size: few; V: TRBV2; D: -; DNA: TGTGCCAGCTGGGCAGTCGGCGATAGGGGCTACACCTTC; CDR3: CASWAVGDRGYTF
J: TRBJ2-3; size: -; V: TRBV5-1; D: -; DNA: TGCGCCAGCAGATCCGTCCGTAGGTTAGGGTCGGTACCCACAGATACGCAGTATTTT; CDR3: CASRSVRRLGSVPTDTQYF
J: TRBJ2-1; size: -; V: TRBV2; D: -; DNA: TGTGCCGGACGTGGCGGATACAATGAGCAGTTCTTC; CDR3: CAGRGGYNEQFF
J: TRBJ1-6; size: -; V: TRBV11-2; D: TRBD1; DNA: TGTGCCAGCAGCCCTGGAGGGACAGAGGATTCACCCCTCCACTTT; CDR3: CASSPGGTEDSPLHF
J: TRBJ2-5; size: -; V: TRBV25-1; D: -; DNA: TGTGCCACCCCAGGCCAGCACCAGCCCGAAGAGACCCAGTACTTC; CDR3: CATPGQHQPEETQYF